This TCR beta chain was documented in a study of shared clonotypes between healthy human individuals. Study-level findings and limits: Naive subsets tended to show greater estimated richness than memory subsets.

This CDR3 comprises 14 residues. V shed 3 bases, J shed 17 bases, and the junction held 15 bases outside the gene matches. Germline V gene sequence: CDR1 MNHNS, CDR2 SASEGT. An assay was performed, and its level was deep. Sequencing was performed with immunoSEQ multiplex PCR; in TCRdb, only in-frame clones are kept and a portion is missing. The table has over 1.4 million clones, around 97% seen once. Donors were healthy HIV-negative adults without recent acute infections or vaccinations. As regards this clone: Antigen specificity is unknown.

The TCR originated in a man aged 25 to 40 in good health. Material for sequencing was naive CD4+ T cells sorted from blood. Noted subset: CD45RA+ positively selected. The gene calls are TRBV6-1 and TRBJ1-4; 7 bases match TRBD1. The CDR3 loop reads CASSEAGTDKVTFF. The CDR3 nucleotides are TGTGCCAGCAGTGAGGCCGGGACAGACAAAGTAACATTTTTT.